This is a list of T cell receptor beta chains from one sample in a study of liver allograft versus peripheral blood T cells. One entry per CDR3 protein, called by TCRdb with MiXCR from the reads. The data contain more than 6,000 distinct CDR3 sequences, around a sixth of them seen just once; the ten biggest clones take up roughly 7.5%. The receptors shown here come from a human patient who had a liver transplant. T cells may partly derive from the graft donor. Each CDR3 is given with its conserved first and last residue. Fields, in order: D gene, J gene, clone size, V gene, CDR3 protein, CDR3 DNA. D genes are given only for firm matches. The size field reads how often the clone was seen (once, few, many) or a class if it is expanded.

d_gene: .
j_gene: TRBJ1-5
abundance: medium-sized
v_gene: TRBV6-5
CDR3aa: CASRAQGNQPQHF
CDR3nt: TGTGCCAGCAGAGCACAGGGAAATCAGCCCCAGCATTTT

d_gene: .
j_gene: TRBJ1-2
abundance: medium-sized
v_gene: TRBV27
CDR3aa: CASSLSAGFTANYGYTF
CDR3nt: TGTGCCAGCAGTTTATCGGCAGGGTTCACCGCTAACTATGGCTACACCTTC

d_gene: TRBD1
j_gene: TRBJ1-4
abundance: medium-sized
v_gene: TRBV6-5
CDR3aa: CASSYLGTGMEKLFF
CDR3nt: TGTGCCAGCAGTTACTTGGGGACAGGCATGGAAAAACTGTTTTTT

d_gene: TRBD1
j_gene: TRBJ1-1
abundance: medium-sized
v_gene: TRBV6-2/TRBV6-3
CDR3aa: CASSPTGGAGNTEAFF
CDR3nt: TGTGCCAGCAGTCCCACAGGGGGCGCAGGGAACACTGAAGCTTTCTTT

d_gene: .
j_gene: TRBJ1-4
abundance: many
v_gene: TRBV6-5
CDR3aa: CASSRTDVRLSEKLFF
CDR3nt: TGTGCCAGCAGTAGGACAGACGTGAGGTTAAGTGAAAAACTGTTTTTT

d_gene: .
j_gene: TRBJ1-4
abundance: few
v_gene: TRBV20-1
CDR3aa: CSARPGGRNEKLFF
CDR3nt: TGCAGTGCTAGGCCGGGCGGCCGTAATGAAAAACTGTTTTTT

d_gene: .
j_gene: TRBJ1-3
abundance: medium-sized
v_gene: TRBV6-1
CDR3aa: CASSYQGKVKSSGNTIYF
CDR3nt: TGTGCCAGCAGCTATCAGGGGAAAGTGAAAAGCTCTGGAAACACCATATATTTT

d_gene: .
j_gene: TRBJ1-3
abundance: medium-sized
v_gene: TRBV7-2
CDR3aa: CASSSRGENTIYF
CDR3nt: TGTGCCAGCAGCTCCAGGGGTGAAAACACCATATATTTT

d_gene: TRBD2
j_gene: TRBJ2-7
abundance: few
v_gene: TRBV6-1
CDR3aa: CASSPGGYPGKQYF
CDR3nt: TGTGCCAGCAGTCCCGGGGGGTACCCTGGGAAGCAGTACTTC

d_gene: TRBD1
j_gene: TRBJ1-1
abundance: medium-sized
v_gene: TRBV6-2/TRBV6-3
CDR3aa: CASTRTGVTEAFF
CDR3nt: TGTGCCAGCACGCGGACAGGGGTCACTGAAGCTTTCTTT